Listed below are T cell receptor beta chains from one sample, sequenced in a study of blood T cell repertoires in COVID-19. The method was immunoSEQ multiplex PCR; TCRdb's version includes in-frame clones alone and lacks a portion of them. The table records 300,000 to 350,000 clones, 80% to 90% of them present only once. Sequencing used PBMCs or T cells enriched from blood (not recorded which). Receptor source: a woman between 40 and 55 years old with acute COVID-19. CDR3s include the opening cysteine and the closing phenylalanine or tryptophan. The order of the fields is CDR3 DNA, CDR3 protein, V gene, clone size, D gene, J gene. D genes are given only for firm matches. Not all rows give a size; the values are once, few, many and, for expanded clones, a class.

DNA: TGTGCCAGCAGCCTAGTTTTAGCGGTACCAGAGACCCAGTACTTC; CDR3: CASSLVLAVPETQYF; V: TRBV7-9; size: NA; D: NA; J: TRBJ2-5
DNA: TGTGCCAGCTCACCATCAGGGGTGTATACAGATACGCAGTATTTT; CDR3: CASSPSGVYTDTQYF; V: TRBV18; size: NA; D: NA; J: TRBJ2-3
DNA: TGTGCCACCAGTGACCGGACTAGCGGCGCGTTATATACGCAGTATTTT; CDR3: CATSDRTSGALYTQYF; V: TRBV24-1; size: NA; D: TRBD2; J: TRBJ2-3
DNA: TGTGCCAGCAGCTCTTCCCAGGGGGCGGACACCATATATTTT; CDR3: CASSSSQGADTIYF; V: TRBV5-4; size: NA; D: TRBD1; J: TRBJ1-3
DNA: TGTGCCAGCATATTGGACAGGGGGATGAGGGAGCAGTACTTC; CDR3: CASILDRGMREQYF; V: TRBV6-5; size: NA; D: TRBD1; J: TRBJ2-7
DNA: TGTGCCAGCAGTTCGCCTCTCCAGGGTGGGGAGCAGTACTTC; CDR3: CASSSPLQGGEQYF; V: TRBV28; size: NA; D: NA; J: TRBJ2-7
DNA: TGTGCCAGCAGCTTAGCAGGTCCTGAAGCTTTCTTT; CDR3: CASSLAGPEAFF; V: TRBV13; size: NA; D: NA; J: TRBJ1-1
DNA: TGTGCCACCAGCATCGGGACAGGGGCCCATGAGCAGTTCTTC; CDR3: CATSIGTGAHEQFF; V: TRBV24-1; size: NA; D: TRBD1; J: TRBJ2-1
DNA: TGTGCCAGCAGCGTAGATTACAGGATTGGGCCCCAGCATTTT; CDR3: CASSVDYRIGPQHF; V: TRBV9; size: NA; D: NA; J: TRBJ1-5
DNA: TGTGCCAGCAGTTCGTCTAGCGGGAGGTACAATGAGCAGTTCTTC; CDR3: CASSSSSGRYNEQFF; V: TRBV28; size: once; D: TRBD2; J: TRBJ2-1
DNA: TGTGCCAGCAGTGAAATAGACAGGGCATACAACGAGCAGTACTTC; CDR3: CASSEIDRAYNEQYF; V: TRBV25-1; size: NA; D: TRBD1; J: TRBJ2-7
DNA: TGTGCCAGCAGTCTGCCGCCGGGAAGCTTAGCCAAAAACATTCAGTACTTC; CDR3: CASSLPPGSLAKNIQYF; V: TRBV28; size: NA; D: NA; J: TRBJ2-4
DNA: TGTGCCAGCAGCTTGGCTGCGGAATACAATGAGCAGTTCTTC; CDR3: CASSLAAEYNEQFF; V: TRBV5-8; size: NA; D: NA; J: TRBJ2-1
DNA: TGTGCCAGTAGTCGGGACAGGGAAGACACCGGGGAGCTGTTTTTT; CDR3: CASSRDREDTGELFF; V: TRBV19; size: NA; D: TRBD1; J: TRBJ2-2
DNA: TGTGCCAGCAGTTTCTCCATGACAGTCATCGGTGTCTACGAGCAGTACTTC; CDR3: CASSFSMTVIGVYEQYF; V: TRBV28; size: few; D: NA; J: TRBJ2-7
DNA: TGCAGCGTCGCGAGTCCCCGCTCCTACGAGCAGTACTTC; CDR3: CSVASPRSYEQYF; V: TRBV29-1; size: NA; D: NA; J: TRBJ2-7
DNA: TGTGCCAGCAGCTTAGGGAGTGGTGGGAGGGCCGGCGACGAGCAGTACTTC; CDR3: CASSLGSGGRAGDEQYF; V: TRBV7-2; size: NA; D: TRBD2; J: TRBJ2-7
DNA: TGTGCCAGCAGCCTCCTAGCGGGGGGGCCGCGAGATACGCAGTATTTT; CDR3: CASSLLAGGPRDTQYF; V: TRBV3-1/TRBV3-2; size: NA; D: TRBD2; J: TRBJ2-3
DNA: TGTGCCAGCAGCACGGCGGGACTAGCGAGACAGTATTTT; CDR3: CASSTAGLARQYF; V: TRBV9; size: NA; D: TRBD2; J: TRBJ2-3
DNA: TGTGCCAGCAGTTTAGGGACAGGGGACGAAAAACTGTTTTTT; CDR3: CASSLGTGDEKLFF; V: TRBV27; size: NA; D: TRBD1; J: TRBJ1-4
DNA: TGTGCCAGCAGTGAATCGGGACAGGGGATTTGGCAGCCCCAGCATTTT; CDR3: CASSESGQGIWQPQHF; V: TRBV2; size: NA; D: TRBD1; J: TRBJ1-5
DNA: TGTGCCAGCAGCGTAGATTCTCGGGTGACCTCTGGAAACACCATATATTTT; CDR3: CASSVDSRVTSGNTIYF; V: TRBV9; size: NA; D: NA; J: TRBJ1-3
DNA: TGTGCCAGCAATGCAGGCCCAGATACGCAGTATTTT; CDR3: CASNAGPDTQYF; V: TRBV2; size: NA; D: NA; J: TRBJ2-3
DNA: TGTGCCAGCAGTCCACGGACAGGGATGCCTGGCTACACCTTC; CDR3: CASSPRTGMPGYTF; V: TRBV27; size: NA; D: TRBD1; J: TRBJ1-2
DNA: TGTGCCACCAGTGATTTGCATCTAGACCAAGAGACCCAGTACTTC; CDR3: CATSDLHLDQETQYF; V: TRBV24-1; size: NA; D: NA; J: TRBJ2-5
DNA: TGCGCCAGCAGCCTCGGGGACACCAGCAATCAGCCCCAGCATTTT; CDR3: CASSLGDTSNQPQHF; V: TRBV5-1; size: NA; D: NA; J: TRBJ1-5
DNA: TGCGCCAGCAGCCAACCAGACAGGGGAGCTGAAGCTTTCTTT; CDR3: CASSQPDRGAEAFF; V: TRBV4-3; size: NA; D: TRBD1; J: TRBJ1-1
DNA: TGTGCCAGCTCAGGAGTTCAGGACAACCCACCCAACTTC; CDR3: CASSGVQDNPPNF; V: TRBV18; size: NA; D: NA; J: TRBJ2-4
DNA: TGTGCCAGCAGCCCAAGGGGTCACGAGCAGTACTTC; CDR3: CASSPRGHEQYF; V: TRBV2; size: NA; D: NA; J: TRBJ2-7
DNA: TGTGCCATCAGTGCGCAGGGGGAATTGAGAGAGACCCAGTACTTC; CDR3: CAISAQGELRETQYF; V: TRBV10-3; size: NA; D: TRBD1; J: TRBJ2-5
DNA: TGCAGTGCTAGTAAGGGGCTGATGGCCAAAAACATTCAGTACTTC; CDR3: CSASKGLMAKNIQYF; V: TRBV20-1; size: NA; D: NA; J: TRBJ2-4
DNA: TGTGCCAGCAGCGGGGAAACAGGGGGCACTGAAGCTTTCTTT; CDR3: CASSGETGGTEAFF; V: TRBV9; size: NA; D: TRBD1; J: TRBJ1-1
DNA: TGTGCCAGTCAGGGGGAGACCCAGTACTTC; CDR3: CASQGETQYF; V: TRBV19; size: few; D: NA; J: TRBJ2-5
DNA: TGTGCCAGCGGAACCGGGACAGGGGTGGGCTATGGCTACACCTTC; CDR3: CASGTGTGVGYGYTF; V: TRBV6-5; size: NA; D: TRBD1; J: TRBJ1-2
DNA: TGTGCCAGTAGTGTGGGCACCTCCTACGAGCAGTACTTC; CDR3: CASSVGTSYEQYF; V: TRBV19; size: NA; D: NA; J: TRBJ2-7
DNA: TGTGCCAGCAGCCCCCAAGGCAGCGGGGGGTCGCAGACGCAGTATTTT; CDR3: CASSPQGSGGSQTQYF; V: TRBV9; size: NA; D: TRBD2; J: TRBJ2-3
DNA: TGTGCCAGCCTCAGACAGGGCCACACTGAAGCTTTCTTT; CDR3: CASLRQGHTEAFF; V: TRBV7-9; size: NA; D: TRBD1; J: TRBJ1-1
DNA: TGTGCCATCAACCCAAGCAGGGACCAAGAGACCCAGTACTTC; CDR3: CAINPSRDQETQYF; V: TRBV10-3; size: NA; D: NA; J: TRBJ2-5
DNA: TGCGCCAGCAGCCAACAAACTAGCGGTCGGGGGGGGGAGCTGTTTTTT; CDR3: CASSQQTSGRGGELFF; V: TRBV4-3; size: NA; D: TRBD2; J: TRBJ2-2
DNA: TGTGCCAGCAAAACTGAGGGGGCGAATAATTCACCCCTCCACTTT; CDR3: CASKTEGANNSPLHF; V: TRBV2; size: NA; D: TRBD1; J: TRBJ1-6
DNA: TGCGCCAGCAGCCAAGAAGTTGGGACTAGCGGAGTCCGCTCCTACAATGAGCAGTTCTTC; CDR3: CASSQEVGTSGVRSYNEQFF; V: TRBV4-3; size: NA; D: TRBD2; J: TRBJ2-1
DNA: TGTGCCAGCAGTACCCGGACAGGGAGCTATGGCTACACCTTC; CDR3: CASSTRTGSYGYTF; V: TRBV6-5; size: few; D: TRBD1; J: TRBJ1-2
DNA: TGTGCCAGCAGCCCCCAATTGGCTAGCGGGGAAGAGACCCAGTACTTC; CDR3: CASSPQLASGEETQYF; V: TRBV3-1/TRBV3-2; size: NA; D: TRBD2; J: TRBJ2-5
DNA: TGTGCCAGCAGACAAGGGACAGCTATGAACACTGAAGCTTTCTTT; CDR3: CASRQGTAMNTEAFF; V: TRBV6-5; size: NA; D: TRBD1; J: TRBJ1-1
DNA: TGCGCCAGCAGCCCTCGGACACGGGGGATCACAGATACGCAGTATTTT; CDR3: CASSPRTRGITDTQYF; V: TRBV5-1; size: NA; D: NA; J: TRBJ2-3
DNA: TGTGCCAGCGACGGGTTCCATGGGGAAAAACTGTTTTTT; CDR3: CASDGFHGEKLFF; V: TRBV6-5; size: NA; D: NA; J: TRBJ1-4
DNA: TGTGCCACCGCTCTAGCGGGTTTACTTACAGATACGCAGTATTTT; CDR3: CATALAGLLTDTQYF; V: TRBV10-3; size: once; D: TRBD2; J: TRBJ2-3
DNA: TGTGCCAGCAGCCCAGCGGGGGGCCTACGACCCTACGAGCAGTACTTC; CDR3: CASSPAGGLRPYEQYF; V: TRBV9; size: once; D: TRBD2; J: TRBJ2-7